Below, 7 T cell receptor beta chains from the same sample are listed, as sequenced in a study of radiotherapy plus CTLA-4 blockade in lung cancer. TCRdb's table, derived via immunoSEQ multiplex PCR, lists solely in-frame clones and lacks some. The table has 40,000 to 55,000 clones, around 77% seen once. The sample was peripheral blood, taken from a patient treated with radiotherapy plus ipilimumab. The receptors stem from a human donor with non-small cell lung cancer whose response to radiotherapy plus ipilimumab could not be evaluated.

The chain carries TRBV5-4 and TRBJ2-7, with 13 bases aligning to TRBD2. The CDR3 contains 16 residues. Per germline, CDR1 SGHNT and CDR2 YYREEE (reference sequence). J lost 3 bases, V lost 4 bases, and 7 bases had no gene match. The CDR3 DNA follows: TGTGCCAGCAGCGCCGGGACTAGCGGGAATTACTACGAGCAGTACTTC. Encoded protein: CASSAGTSGNYYEQYF. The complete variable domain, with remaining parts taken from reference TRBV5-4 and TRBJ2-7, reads ETGVTQSPTHLIKTRGQQVTLRCSSQSGHNTVSWYQQALGQGPQFIFQYYREEENGRGNFPPRFSGLQFPNYSSELNVNALELDDSALYLCASSAGTSGNYYEQYFGPGTRLTVT.

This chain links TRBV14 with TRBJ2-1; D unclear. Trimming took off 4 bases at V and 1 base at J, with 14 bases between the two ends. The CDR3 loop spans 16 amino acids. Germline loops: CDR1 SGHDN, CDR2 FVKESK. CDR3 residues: CASSPLGAISYNEQFF. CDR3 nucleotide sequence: TGTGCCAGCAGCCCCCTAGGAGCGATATCCTACAATGAGCAGTTCTTC.

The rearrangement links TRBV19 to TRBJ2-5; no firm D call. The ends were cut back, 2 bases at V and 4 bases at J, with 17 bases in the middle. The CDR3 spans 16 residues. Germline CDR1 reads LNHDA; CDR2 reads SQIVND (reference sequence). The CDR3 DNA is TGTGCCAGTAGTATAACGGCACGATCCACGGGAGAGACCCAGTACTTC. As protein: CASSITARSTGETQYF.

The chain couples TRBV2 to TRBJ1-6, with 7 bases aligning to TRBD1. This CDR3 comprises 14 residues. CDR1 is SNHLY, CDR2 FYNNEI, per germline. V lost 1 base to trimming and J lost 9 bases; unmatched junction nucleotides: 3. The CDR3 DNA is TGTGCCAGCAGTGAAGTGACAGGGTTTTCACCCCTCCACTTT. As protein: CASSEVTGFSPLHF.

This CDR3 reads CASSEYQGAPGANVLTF. As DNA, the CDR3 is TGTGCCAGCAGTGAATATCAGGGGGCGCCGGGGGCCAACGTCCTGACTTTC. This chain links TRBV25-1 with TRBJ2-6; 8 bases are shared with TRBD1. Trimming took 0 bases from V and 4 from J; bases not matched to a gene: 5. This CDR3 contains 17 residues. CDR1 is MGHDK, CDR2 SYGVNS, per germline.

Here the CDR3 DNA reads TGTGCCAGCAATCCGACAGGGAGTGCCTACGAGCAGTACTTC. Its translation: CASNPTGSAYEQYF. The V call is TRBV6-5, the J call TRBJ2-7, with 7 bases matching TRBD1. Germline loops: CDR1 MNHEY, CDR2 SVGAGI. The V segment lost 7 bases and the J segment 2 bases; nucleotides outside the gene matches: 8. This CDR3 is built from 14 residues.

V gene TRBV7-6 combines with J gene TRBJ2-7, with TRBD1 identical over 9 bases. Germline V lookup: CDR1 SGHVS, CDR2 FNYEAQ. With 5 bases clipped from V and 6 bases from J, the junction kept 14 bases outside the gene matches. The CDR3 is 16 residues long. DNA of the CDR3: TGTGCCAGCAGCCCAGCGGTGGGACAGGGTGGAGGCGAGCAGTACTTC. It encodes CASSPAVGQGGGEQYF.